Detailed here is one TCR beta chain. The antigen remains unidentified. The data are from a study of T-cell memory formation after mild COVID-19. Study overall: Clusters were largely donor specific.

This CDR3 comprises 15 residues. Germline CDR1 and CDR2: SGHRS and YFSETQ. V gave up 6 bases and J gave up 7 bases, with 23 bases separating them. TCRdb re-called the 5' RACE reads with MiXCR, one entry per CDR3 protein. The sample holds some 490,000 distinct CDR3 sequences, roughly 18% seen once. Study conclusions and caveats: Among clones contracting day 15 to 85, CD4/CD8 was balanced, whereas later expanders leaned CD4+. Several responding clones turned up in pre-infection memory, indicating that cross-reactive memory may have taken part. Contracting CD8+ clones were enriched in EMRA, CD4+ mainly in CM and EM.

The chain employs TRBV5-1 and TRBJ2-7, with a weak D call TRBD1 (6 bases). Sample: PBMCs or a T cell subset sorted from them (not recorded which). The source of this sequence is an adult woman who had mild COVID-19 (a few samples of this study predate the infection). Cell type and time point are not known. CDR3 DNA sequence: TGCGCCAGCAAACAGACGGGGCAGGGGATGGGGGAGCAGTACTTC. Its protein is CASKQTGQGMGEQYF.